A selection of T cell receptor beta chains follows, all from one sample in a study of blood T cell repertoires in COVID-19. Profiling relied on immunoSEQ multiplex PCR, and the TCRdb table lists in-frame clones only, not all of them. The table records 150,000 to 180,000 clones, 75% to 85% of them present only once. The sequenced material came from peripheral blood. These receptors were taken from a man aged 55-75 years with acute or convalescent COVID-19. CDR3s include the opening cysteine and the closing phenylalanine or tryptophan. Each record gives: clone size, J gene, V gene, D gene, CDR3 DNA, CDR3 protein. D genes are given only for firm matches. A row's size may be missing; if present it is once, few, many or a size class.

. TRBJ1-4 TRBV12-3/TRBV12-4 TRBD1 TGTGCCAGCAGGACAGGGGCTAATGAAAAACTGTTTTTT CASRTGANEKLFF
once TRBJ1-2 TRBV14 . TGTGCCAGCAGCCAAGGATCAGGTGTGAATGGCTACACCTTC CASSQGSGVNGYTF
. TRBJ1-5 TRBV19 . TGTGCCAGTAGTATGGGAGGAAACAATCAGCCCCAGCATTTT CASSMGGNNQPQHF
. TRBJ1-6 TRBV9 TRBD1 TGTGCCAGCAGCCCTCAGACAGGGAGCTCCTATAATTCACCCCTCCACTTT CASSPQTGSSYNSPLHF
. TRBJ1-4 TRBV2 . TGTGCCAGCAAGGGAACAGGGCTTAATGAAAAACTGTTTTTT CASKGTGLNEKLFF
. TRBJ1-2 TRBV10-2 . TGCGCCAGCAGTGATGGCCGCAATAACTATGGCTACACCTTC CASSDGRNNYGYTF
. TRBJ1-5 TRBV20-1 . TGCAGTGCTAGTGCCGGGAATCAGCCCCAGCATTTT CSASAGNQPQHF
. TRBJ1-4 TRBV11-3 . TGTGCCAGCAGCTCGGGGTTGAATGAAAAACTGTTTTTT CASSSGLNEKLFF
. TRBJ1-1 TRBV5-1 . TGCGCCAGCAGCTTTCGACAGCCGCGGGAGATGAACACTGAAGCTTTCTTT CASSFRQPREMNTEAFF
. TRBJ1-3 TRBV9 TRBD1 TGTGCCAGCAGCCTTACAGGGGCTGGAAACACCATATATTTT CASSLTGAGNTIYF
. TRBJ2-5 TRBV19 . TGTGCCAGTAGTATTGAAAGAGGCCCTACACAGACCCAGTACTTC CASSIERGPTQTQYF
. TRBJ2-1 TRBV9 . TGTGCCAGCAGCGTAGGCCCCGGTATCTCCTACAATGAGCAGTTCTTC CASSVGPGISYNEQFF
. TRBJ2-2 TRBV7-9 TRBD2 TGTGCCAGCAGCTTCGCCGGGACTAGCGGGGGGGCTAGCACCGGGGAGCTGTTTTTT CASSFAGTSGGASTGELFF
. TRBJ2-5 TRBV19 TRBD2 TGTGCCAGTAGTTCGGCGGGGGGGCCTGAGACCCAGTACTTC CASSSAGGPETQYF
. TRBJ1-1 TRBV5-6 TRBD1 TGTGCCAGCAGCCGGCGGGACAGGGGAATACAAGCTTTCTTT CASSRRDRGIQAFF
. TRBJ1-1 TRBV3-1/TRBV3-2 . TGTGCCAGCAGCCAAGTCCAGGGGACTGAAGCTTTCTTT CASSQVQGTEAFF
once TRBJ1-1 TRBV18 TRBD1 TGTGCCAGCTCATCACAAAGTTCAGGGTTAAGGGGGCACACTGAAGCTTTCTTT CASSSQSSGLRGHTEAFF
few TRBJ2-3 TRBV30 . TGTGCCTGGGGGGCTACAGATACGCAGTATTTT CAWGATDTQYF
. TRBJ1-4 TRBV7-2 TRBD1 TGTGCCAGCAGTAGGAGGGGGCAGGGAGAAAAACTGTTTTTT CASSRRGQGEKLFF
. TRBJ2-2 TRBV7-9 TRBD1 TGTGCCAGCAGCTTAGCTGGACAGGGTGGTGCCGGGGAGCTGTTTTTT CASSLAGQGGAGELFF
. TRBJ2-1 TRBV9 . TGTGCCAGCAGCGTAGGTGTAGGGGCCTACAATGAGCAGTTCTTC CASSVGVGAYNEQFF
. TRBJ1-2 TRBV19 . TGTGCCAGCCGAACAGGCAACTATGGCTACACCTTC CASRTGNYGYTF
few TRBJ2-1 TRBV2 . TGTGCCAGCAGTAATGAGCAGCGCCCTAGGTTATTCTTC CASSNEQRPRLFF
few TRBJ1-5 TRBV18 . TGTGCCAGCTCAAACCGGGGTAGCAATCAGCCCCAGCATTTT CASSNRGSNQPQHF
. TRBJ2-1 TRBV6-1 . TGTGCCAGCAGTGAACGGAGCGGCTCCTACAATGAGCAGTTCTTC CASSERSGSYNEQFF
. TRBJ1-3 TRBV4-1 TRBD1 TGCGCCAGCAGCCAAGGGATTCAGGGGGCAACTGGAAACACCATATATTTT CASSQGIQGATGNTIYF
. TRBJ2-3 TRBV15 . TGTGCCACCAGCAGAGACGTGGCTACGCAGTATTTT CATSRDVATQYF
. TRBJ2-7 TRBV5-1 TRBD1 TGCGCCAGCAGCTTGCCTCAGGGGGCGCACCACGAGCAGTACTTC CASSLPQGAHHEQYF
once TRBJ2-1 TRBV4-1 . TGCGCCAGCAGCCCGAAACTAGACTACAATGAGCAGTTCTTC CASSPKLDYNEQFF
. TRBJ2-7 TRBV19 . TGTGCCAGTAGTATTCAGGGAAGGCAGTACTTC CASSIQGRQYF
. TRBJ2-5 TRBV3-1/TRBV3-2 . TGTGCCAGCAGCCAACTAGGTTACCAAGAGACCCAGTACTTC CASSQLGYQETQYF
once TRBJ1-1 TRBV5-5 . TGTGCCAGCAGCTCCACCTCGACAGGGAACACTGAAGCTTTCTTT CASSSTSTGNTEAFF
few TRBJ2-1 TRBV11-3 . TGTGCCAGCAGCCAAAAGGCAGGGGGGCCCAATGAGCAGTTCTTC CASSQKAGGPNEQFF
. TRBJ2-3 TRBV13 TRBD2 TGTGCCAGCGGACTAGCGGGGGGGCGTTTAACAGATACGCAGTATTTT CASGLAGGRLTDTQYF
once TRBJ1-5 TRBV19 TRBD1 TGTGCCAGTAGTCCTCCGGGACAGGGGGCCCGGCAGCCCCAGCATTTT CASSPPGQGARQPQHF
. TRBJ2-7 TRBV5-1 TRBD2 TGCGCCAGCAGACGGACTAGCGGGGAGTACGAGCAGTACTTC CASRRTSGEYEQYF
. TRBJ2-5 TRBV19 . TGTGCCAGTAGTACACAGGGACGGGAGACCCAGTACTTC CASSTQGRETQYF
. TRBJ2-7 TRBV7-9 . TGTGCCAGCAGCCCTGGGACGGGGGCCTACGAGCAGTACTTC CASSPGTGAYEQYF
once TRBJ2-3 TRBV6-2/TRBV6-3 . TGTGCCAGCCGCCAGAGGATCGCAGATACGCAGTATTTT CASRQRIADTQYF
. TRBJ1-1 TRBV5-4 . TGTGCCAGCACCCTACCAGGTAGGACTGAAGCTTTCTTT CASTLPGRTEAFF
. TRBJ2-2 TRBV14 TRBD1 TGTGCCAGCAGCCTTCGGACAGGGCCTGCCGCGGAGCTGTTTTTT CASSLRTGPAAELFF
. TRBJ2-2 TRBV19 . TGTGCCAACGGGACTCCTGAAAGGACCGGGGAGCTGTTTTTT CANGTPERTGELFF
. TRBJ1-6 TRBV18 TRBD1 TGTGCCAGCTCTCTACAGGGGGGGAATTCACCCCTCCACTTT CASSLQGGNSPLHF
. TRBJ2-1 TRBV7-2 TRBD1 TGTGCCAGCAGCTTAGGACAGGGCAGGGATGAGCAGTTCTTC CASSLGQGRDEQFF
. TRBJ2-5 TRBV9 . TGTGCCAGCAGCGTGGGGCAGAACCAAGAGACCCAGTACTTC CASSVGQNQETQYF
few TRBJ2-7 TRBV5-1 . TGCGCCAGCAGCTTGGGGGGCACCTACGAGCAGTACTTC CASSLGGTYEQYF
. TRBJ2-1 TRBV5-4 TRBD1 TGTGCCAGCAGCTTTGCGGCAGGGGGAATCTACAATGAGCAGTTCTTC CASSFAAGGIYNEQFF
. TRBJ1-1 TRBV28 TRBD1 TGTGCCAGCAGGCCAGGGGGGTTAGCTGAAGCTTTCTTT CASRPGGLAEAFF
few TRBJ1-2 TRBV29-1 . TGCAGCGTTGCACAGAACTATGGCTACACCTTC CSVAQNYGYTF
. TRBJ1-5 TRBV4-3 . TGCGCCAGCAGCCAAGACCCGGGAGGTAATCAGCCCCAGCATTTT CASSQDPGGNQPQHF
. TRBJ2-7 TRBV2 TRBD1 TGTGCCAGCAGTGCGGAGGGACAGGGAGGCCACGAGCAGTACTTC CASSAEGQGGHEQYF